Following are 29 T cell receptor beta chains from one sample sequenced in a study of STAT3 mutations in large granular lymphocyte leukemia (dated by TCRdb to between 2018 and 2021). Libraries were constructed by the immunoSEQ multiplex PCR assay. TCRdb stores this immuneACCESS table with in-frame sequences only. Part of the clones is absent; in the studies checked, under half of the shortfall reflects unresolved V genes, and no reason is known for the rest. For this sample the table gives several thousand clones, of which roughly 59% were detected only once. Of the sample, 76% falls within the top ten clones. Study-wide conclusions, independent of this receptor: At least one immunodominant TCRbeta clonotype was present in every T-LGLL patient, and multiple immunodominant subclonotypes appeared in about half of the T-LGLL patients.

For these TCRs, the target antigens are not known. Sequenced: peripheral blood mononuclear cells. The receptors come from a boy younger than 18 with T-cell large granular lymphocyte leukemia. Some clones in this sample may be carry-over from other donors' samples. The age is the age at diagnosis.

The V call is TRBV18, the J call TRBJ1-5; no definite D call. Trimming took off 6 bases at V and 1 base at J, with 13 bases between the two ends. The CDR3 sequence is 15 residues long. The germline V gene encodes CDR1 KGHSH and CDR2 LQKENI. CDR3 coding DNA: TGTGCCAGCTCCCCGACCGTAGGCAGCAATCAGCCCCAGCATTTT. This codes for CASSPTVGSNQPQHF. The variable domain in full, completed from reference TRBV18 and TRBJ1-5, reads NAGVMQNPRHLVRRRGQEARLRCSPMKGHSHVYWYRQLPEEGLKFMVYLQKENIIDESGMPKERFSAEFPKEGPSILRIQQVVRGDSAAYFCASSPTVGSNQPQHFGDGTRLSIL.

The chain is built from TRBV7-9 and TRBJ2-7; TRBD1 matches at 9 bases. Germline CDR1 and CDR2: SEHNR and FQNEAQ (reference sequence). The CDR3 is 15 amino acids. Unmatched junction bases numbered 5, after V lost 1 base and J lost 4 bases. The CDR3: CASSLGDRGRYEQYF. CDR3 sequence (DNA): TGTGCCAGCAGCTTAGGTGACAGGGGGAGATACGAGCAGTACTTC. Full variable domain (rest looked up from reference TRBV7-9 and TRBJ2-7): DTGVSQNPRHKITKRGQNVTFRCDPISEHNRLYWYRQTLGQGPEFLTYFQNEAQLEKSRLLSDRFSAERPKGSFSTLEIQRTEQGDSAMYLCASSLGDRGRYEQYFGPGTRLTVT.

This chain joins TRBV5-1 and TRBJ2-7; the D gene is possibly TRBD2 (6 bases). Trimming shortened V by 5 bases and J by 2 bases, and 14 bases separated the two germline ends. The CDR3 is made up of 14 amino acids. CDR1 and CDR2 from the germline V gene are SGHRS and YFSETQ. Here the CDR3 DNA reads TGCGCCAGCAGTCCCGAGGGAGGTCCCTACGAGCAGTACTTC. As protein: CASSPEGGPYEQYF.

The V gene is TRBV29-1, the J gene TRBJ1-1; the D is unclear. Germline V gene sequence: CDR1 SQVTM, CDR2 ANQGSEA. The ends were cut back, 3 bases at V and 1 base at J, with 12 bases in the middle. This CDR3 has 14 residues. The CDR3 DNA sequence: TGCAGCGTTGAGTCGTCAGGAGAGAACACTGAAGCTTTCTTT. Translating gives CSVESSGENTEAFF.

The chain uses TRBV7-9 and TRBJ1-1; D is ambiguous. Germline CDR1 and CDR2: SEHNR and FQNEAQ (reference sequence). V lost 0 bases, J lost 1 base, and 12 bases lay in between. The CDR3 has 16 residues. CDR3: CASSLASYYGNTEAFF. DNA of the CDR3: TGTGCCAGCAGCTTAGCGTCATATTACGGGAACACTGAAGCTTTCTTT.

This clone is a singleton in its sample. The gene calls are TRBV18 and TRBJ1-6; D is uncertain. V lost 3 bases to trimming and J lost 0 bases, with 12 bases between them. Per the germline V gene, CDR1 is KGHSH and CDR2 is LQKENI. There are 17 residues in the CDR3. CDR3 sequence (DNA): TGTGCCAGCTCACCTCAATCCCGGAGCTCCTATAATTCACCCCTCCACTTT. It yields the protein CASSPQSRSSYNSPLHF.

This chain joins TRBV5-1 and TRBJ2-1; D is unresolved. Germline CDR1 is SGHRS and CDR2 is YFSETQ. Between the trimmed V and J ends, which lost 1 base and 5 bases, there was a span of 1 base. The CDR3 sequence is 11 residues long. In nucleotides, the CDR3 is TGCGCCAGCAGCTTGAACAATGAGCAGTTCTTC. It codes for CASSLNNEQFF.

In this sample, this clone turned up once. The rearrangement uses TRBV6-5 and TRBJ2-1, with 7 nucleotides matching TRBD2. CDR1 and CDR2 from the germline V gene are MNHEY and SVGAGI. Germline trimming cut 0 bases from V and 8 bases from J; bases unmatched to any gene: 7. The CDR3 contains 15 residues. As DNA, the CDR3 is TGTGCCAGCAGTTACTCGAGTGGACTAGGGTATGAGCAGTTCTTC. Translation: CASSYSSGLGYEQFF.

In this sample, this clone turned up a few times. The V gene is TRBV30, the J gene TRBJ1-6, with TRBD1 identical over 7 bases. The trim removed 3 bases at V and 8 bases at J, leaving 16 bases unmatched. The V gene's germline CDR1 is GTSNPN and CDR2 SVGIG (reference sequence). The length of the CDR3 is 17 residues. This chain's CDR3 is CAWRARALTGWDSPLHF. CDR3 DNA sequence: TGTGCCTGGAGAGCTAGGGCGTTGACAGGGTGGGATTCACCCCTCCACTTT.

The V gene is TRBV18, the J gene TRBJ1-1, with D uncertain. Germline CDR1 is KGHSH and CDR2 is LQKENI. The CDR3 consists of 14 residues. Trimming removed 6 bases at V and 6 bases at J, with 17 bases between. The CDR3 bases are TGTGCCAGCTCCCTGACTGTGAGGATCGCTGAAGCTTTCTTT. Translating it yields CASSLTVRIAEAFF.

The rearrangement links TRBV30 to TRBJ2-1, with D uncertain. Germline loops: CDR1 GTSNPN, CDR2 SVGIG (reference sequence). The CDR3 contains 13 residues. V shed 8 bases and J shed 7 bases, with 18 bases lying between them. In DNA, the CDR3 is TGTGCCCGGGCTGGTGCTCTTAGGAATGAGCAGTTCTTC. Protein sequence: CARAGALRNEQFF.

The CDR3 loop reads CASSQATGKGNQPQHF. The CDR3 DNA is TGTGCCAGCAGCCAAGCAACAGGGAAGGGCAATCAGCCCCAGCATTTT. This rearrangement joins TRBV4-2 to TRBJ1-5, with D perhaps matching TRBD1 (6 bases). Germline CDR1 and CDR2: LGHNA and YNFKEQ. V was trimmed by 1 base and J by 2 bases, leaving 12 bases between them. There are 16 residues in the CDR3.

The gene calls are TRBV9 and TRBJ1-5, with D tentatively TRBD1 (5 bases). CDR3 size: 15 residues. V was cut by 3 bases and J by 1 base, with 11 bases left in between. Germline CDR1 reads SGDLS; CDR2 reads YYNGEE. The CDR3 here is CASSGAGGSNQPQHF. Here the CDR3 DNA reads TGTGCCAGCAGCGGGGCCGGGGGAAGCAATCAGCCCCAGCATTTT.

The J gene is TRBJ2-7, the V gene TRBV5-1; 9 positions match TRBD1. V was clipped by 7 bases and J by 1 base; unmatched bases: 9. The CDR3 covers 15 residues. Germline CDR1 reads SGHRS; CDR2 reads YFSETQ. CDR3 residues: CASRLGQGFSYEQYF. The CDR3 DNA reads TGCGCCAGCCGACTCGGACAGGGGTTTTCCTACGAGCAGTACTTC.

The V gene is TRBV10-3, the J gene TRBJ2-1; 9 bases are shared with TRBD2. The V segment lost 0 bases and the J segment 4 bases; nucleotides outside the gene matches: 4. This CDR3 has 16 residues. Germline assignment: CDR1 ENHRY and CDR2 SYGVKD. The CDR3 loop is CAISESLAGVYNEQFF. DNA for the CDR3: TGTGCCATCAGTGAGTCGTTAGCGGGAGTGTACAATGAGCAGTTCTTC.

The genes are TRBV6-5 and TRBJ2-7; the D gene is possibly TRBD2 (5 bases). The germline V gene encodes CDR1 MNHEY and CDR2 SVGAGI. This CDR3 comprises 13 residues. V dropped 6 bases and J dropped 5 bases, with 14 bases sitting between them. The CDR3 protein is CASSRGKDHEQYF. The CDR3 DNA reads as TGTGCCAGCAGCCGAGGGAAGGACCACGAGCAGTACTTC.

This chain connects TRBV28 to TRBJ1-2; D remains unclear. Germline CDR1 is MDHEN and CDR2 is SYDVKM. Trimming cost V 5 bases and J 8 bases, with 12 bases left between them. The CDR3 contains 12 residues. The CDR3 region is CASSESSYGYTF. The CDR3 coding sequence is TGTGCCAGCAGTGAGAGTTCCTACGGCTACACCTTC.

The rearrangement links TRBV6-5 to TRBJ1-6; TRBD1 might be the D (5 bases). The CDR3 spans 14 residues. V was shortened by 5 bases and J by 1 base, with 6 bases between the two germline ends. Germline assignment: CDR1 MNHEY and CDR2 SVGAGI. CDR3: CASSQGSYNSPLHF. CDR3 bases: TGTGCCAGCAGTCAGGGTTCCTATAATTCACCCCTCCACTTT.

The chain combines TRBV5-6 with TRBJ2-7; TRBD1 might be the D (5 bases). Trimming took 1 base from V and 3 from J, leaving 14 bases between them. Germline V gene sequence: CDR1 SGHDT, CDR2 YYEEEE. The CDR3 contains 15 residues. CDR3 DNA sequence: TGTGCCAGCAGCTTGTTCTGGGGCAAGAACTACGAGCAGTACTTC. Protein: CASSLFWGKNYEQYF.

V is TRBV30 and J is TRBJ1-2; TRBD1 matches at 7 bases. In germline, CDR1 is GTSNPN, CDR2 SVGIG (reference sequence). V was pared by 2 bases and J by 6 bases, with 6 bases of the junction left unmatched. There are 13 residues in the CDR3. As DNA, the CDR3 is TGTGCCTGGAGTCCAGGGACAGATAATGGCTACACCTTC. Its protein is CAWSPGTDNGYTF.

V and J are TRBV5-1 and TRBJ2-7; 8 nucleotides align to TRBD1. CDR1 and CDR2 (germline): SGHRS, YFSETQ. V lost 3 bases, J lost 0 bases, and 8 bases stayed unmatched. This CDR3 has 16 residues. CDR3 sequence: CASSWLRGRTSYEQYF. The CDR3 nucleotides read TGCGCCAGCAGCTGGCTCAGGGGGCGAACCTCCTACGAGCAGTACTTC.

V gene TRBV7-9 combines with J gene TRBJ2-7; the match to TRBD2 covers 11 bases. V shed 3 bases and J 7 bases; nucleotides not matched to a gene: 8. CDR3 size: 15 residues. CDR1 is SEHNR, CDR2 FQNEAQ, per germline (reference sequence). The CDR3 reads CASSLTSGTLGEQYF. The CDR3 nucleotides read TGTGCCAGCAGCTTGACTAGCGGGACCCTCGGGGAGCAGTACTTC.

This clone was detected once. The CDR3, as DNA: TGTGCCAGCAGCCAAATTCAGGGTGAAAAACTGTTTTTT. It yields the protein CASSQIQGEKLFF. The J gene is TRBJ1-4, the V gene TRBV4-2, with D maybe TRBD1 (5 bases). V was pared by 2 bases and J by 7 bases, with 8 bases between. CDR1 and CDR2 (germline): LGHNA, YNFKEQ. The CDR3 is made up of 13 amino acids.

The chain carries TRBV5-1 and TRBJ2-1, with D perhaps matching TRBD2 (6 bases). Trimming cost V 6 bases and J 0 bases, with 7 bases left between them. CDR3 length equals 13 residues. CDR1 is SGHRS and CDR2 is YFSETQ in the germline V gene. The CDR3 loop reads CASTRGSYNEQFF. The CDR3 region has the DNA TGCGCCAGCACGCGGGGCTCCTACAATGAGCAGTTCTTC.

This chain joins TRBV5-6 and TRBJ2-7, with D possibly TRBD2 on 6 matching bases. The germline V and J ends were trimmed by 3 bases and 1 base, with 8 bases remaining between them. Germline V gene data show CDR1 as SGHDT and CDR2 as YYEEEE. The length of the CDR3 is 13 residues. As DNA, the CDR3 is TGTGCCAGCAGCTGGGACTTGTCCTACGAGCAGTACTTC. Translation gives CASSWDLSYEQYF.

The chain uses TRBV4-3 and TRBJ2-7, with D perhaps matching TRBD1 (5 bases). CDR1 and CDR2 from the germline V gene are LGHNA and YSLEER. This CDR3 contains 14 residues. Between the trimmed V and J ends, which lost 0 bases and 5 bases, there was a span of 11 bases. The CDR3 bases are TGCGCCAGCAGCCAAGATCAGGGCAGTCACGAGCAGTACTTC. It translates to CASSQDQGSHEQYF.

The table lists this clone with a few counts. CDR3 sequence: CSTEHETEAFF. Written as DNA, the CDR3 is TGCAGTACCGAGCATGAGACTGAAGCTTTCTTT. This sequence joins TRBV20-1 and TRBJ1-1; D is unresolved. The germline gives CDR1 DFQATT, CDR2 SNEGSKA (reference sequence). CDR3 size: 11 residues. Trimming stripped 8 bases from V and 5 bases from J, with 12 bases between.

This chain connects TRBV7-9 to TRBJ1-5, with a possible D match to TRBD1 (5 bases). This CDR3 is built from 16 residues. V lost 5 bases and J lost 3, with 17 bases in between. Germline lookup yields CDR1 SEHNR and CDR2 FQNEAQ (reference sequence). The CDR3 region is CASSASRAGLNQPQHF. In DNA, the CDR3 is TGTGCCAGCAGCGCCAGCAGGGCGGGCCTCAATCAGCCCCAGCATTTT.

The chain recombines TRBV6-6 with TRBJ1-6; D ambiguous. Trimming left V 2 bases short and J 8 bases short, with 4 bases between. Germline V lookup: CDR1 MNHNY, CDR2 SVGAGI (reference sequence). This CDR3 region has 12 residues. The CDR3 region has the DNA TGTGCCAGCAGTTACGATGATTCACCCCTCCACTTT. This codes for CASSYDDSPLHF.